This T cell receptor (beta chain) was recorded in a study of cytomegalovirus exposure and HLA in healthy donors (dated by TCRdb to between 2016 and 2019). With respect to the entire study: According to an earlier analysis of 550 to 700 of the donors, about 179 million T cells yielded roughly 110 million unique TCR beta sequences and more than 250 Gb of sequence data. Alongside the repertoire data, information on donor age, sex, ethnicity and CMV serostatus was compiled. The T cell repertoires of roughly 660 subjects were profiled by immunosequencing and related to cytomegalovirus serostatus. An earlier analysis of a few hundred of the donors applied high-throughput TCR beta sequencing to assess whether each TCR beta V gene segment acted as functional or pseudogenic. Roughly 5 DR-DQ haplotypes were treated as single units for association and clustering because of strong linkage in the cohort. Typing coverage varied by locus: roughly 620-640 donors for A, B, C, DRB1 and DQB1; around 560 for DQA1; about 600 for DPA1; roughly 450 for DPB1. Across some 400 genotyped donors of the cohort, an average of about 220,000 unique TCR beta nucleotide sequences per donor were sequenced, and approximately 17% of those sequences were non-productive. A later genetic analysis used genome-wide SNP genotypes for about 65% of the roughly 670 donors, treating that subset as a discovery cohort. HLA typing covered class I and class II loci at four-digit resolution. All discovery cohort repertoires had been generated using a single sequencing platform. To predict cytomegalovirus infection status, the study brought together high-throughput TCR immunosequencing, statistical association of individual TCRs with disease status, and machine learning. In a later analysis, previously published TCR beta repertoires from several hundred donors were re-analyzed and high-resolution HLA genotyping was added so that TCR occurrence patterns could be studied. The study aimed to test whether cataloging public T cell receptors could reveal signatures of past pathogen exposure. An early release that covered about 600 HLA-typed donors contained about 290 gigabases of sequencing data and tens of millions of unique TCR sequences. Besides the first cohort of under 700 subjects, a separate validation cohort made up of roughly 120 different subjects was used. Rather than using new phenotypic data, the later analysis identified candidate immune exposures from TCR beta sequences and from how often those sequences occurred across donors. Of the roughly 410 genotyped donors, over 80% were placed in the genetic ancestry cluster associated with self-reported Caucasian donors. What the research found in general, with its limitations: According to a later analysis, parvovirus B19, influenza, CMV and Epstein-Barr virus appeared linked to several top co-occurrence clusters. In this cohort, only TCR beta chains were sequenced, and detectable features were limited by the absence of alpha or paired-chain data. A few of the identified cytomegalovirus-associated TCR beta chains were confirmed in vitro to be specific for cytomegalovirus antigens. At a false discovery rate of 0.05, a later analysis linked about 17,000 TCR beta sequences to specific HLA alleles. The authors suggested that the approach could potentially be generalized to other disease states and immunological phenotypes. Most TCR sequences were seen in very few donors, while some public TCRs were found in many individuals. In a later analysis, HLA-associated TCR beta chains were found to be more clonally expanded and to have lower generation probabilities than equally common non-associated chains. Linkage disequilibrium might explain the correlated functional status among segregating V segments, but an unknown experimental factor could not be ruled out. Assigning TCR associations to individual alleles was difficult when HLA alleles, especially DR and DQ, strongly co-occurred. A later genetic analysis associated a missense DCLRE1C variant with V-gene and J-gene trimming of TCR beta chains, and an independent cohort replicated the association. A group of highly shared sequence variants was considered likely to be a technical artifact of the sequencing pipeline. Some IMGT-functional V segments, including TRBV6-2 and TRBV6-3, could not be told apart with the 87-base-pair reads, so those segments were excluded. In an earlier analysis of roughly 500 of the donors, most TCR beta V segments appeared in productive rearrangements about 87% or about 30% of the time, broadly matching IMGT annotations. Because some donors lacked HLA typing at each locus, the association tests relied only on the typed subset. According to a later analysis, most CMV-associated TCR beta chains appeared to be HLA-restricted, and the HLA associations seemed to be driven largely by CMV exposure. The study listed 150 to 200 TCR beta chains as associated with cytomegalovirus. The only immune exposure information available for the cohort was CMV serostatus. Cytomegalovirus status was reported to be diagnosed by the classifier with high specificity and sensitivity in both the original and validation cohorts. A further reported finding was that TCR beta sequences accurately predicted the HLA-A and HLA-B alleles for most subjects in the first cohort. Sequencing depth was assumed to be roughly uniform across donors in the presence/absence analyses, though that assumption may not hold. Compared with the roughly 670-donor mean, donors in an Asian-associated ancestry cluster had fewer N-insertions in productive TCRs, according to a later genetic analysis. A later analysis found that TCR association rates varied across HLA loci, with DRB1 alleles showing the most associated TCRs and HLA-C alleles the fewest. Seventeen rarely observed V segments, including chromosome 9 orphons, were excluded from the earlier analysis of about 610 of the donors because counts were too low.

In regard to this clone: The antigen it binds to is not known. The record has no base qualities; no much larger clone is one base away.

The cohort was made up of 650 to 700 healthy bone marrow donors. At the time of sampling, all cohort members were nominally healthy, though unrecorded immune exposures were likely present. The donor tested CMV seropositive and was one of the 289 seropositive cohort members. A peripheral blood sample was collected from each donor, and TCR beta sequencing was performed on peripheral blood mononuclear cells. The Qiagen DNeasy Blood Extraction Kit was used to extract genomic DNA from the blood cell samples. Taken from the germline V gene, the CDR1 and CDR2 loops are SGDLS and YYNGEE. The CDR3 runs 15 residues from the cysteine to the phenylalanine. The entry retains the CDR3 DNA only, 45 bases that are in frame from base 1. V and J lose 1 base and 0 bases, and a span of 8 bases separates them. The library was built by means of the immunoSEQ multiplex PCR assay. For the multiplex PCR, a mixture combining 60 forward primers for TCR Vbeta segments and 13 reverse primers for TCR Jbeta segments was used. The CDR3 region of rearranged TCR beta genes was amplified from genomic DNA by a multiplex PCR assay. On the Illumina HiSeq System, the amplified TCR beta libraries were sequenced as 87-base-pair reads. The study's processing was this. A later analysis counted tens of millions of unique TCR beta chains across the 666 repertoires, and around 12 million of these chains were shared by at least two donors. A nearest-neighbor algorithm error-corrected the raw reads and collapsed the reads into unique sequences, merging closely related sequences to remove PCR and sequencing errors. To assign V, D and J gene segments, CDR3 sequences were aligned to IMGT reference sequences. For a sequence to be retained, at least a six-nucleotide match to both a V gene segment and a J gene segment was required. A rearrangement was called productive if the CDR3 had no stop codons and remained in frame with V and J, and every other rearrangement was called non-productive. Following IMGT convention, CDR3 was defined as the stretch from the second conserved V-encoded cysteine to the conserved J-encoded phenylalanine. The earlier analysis of 587 of the donors excluded sequences that lacked an unambiguous match to a single V gene segment. In an earlier analysis of approximately 500 of the donors, a V segment was called functional when productive rearrangements were above 56.7%, and segregating when the standard deviation between donors exceeded 5%. A statistical classification framework was built for diagnosing cytomegalovirus status from the catalog of TCR beta chain sequences. In a later analysis, V and J genes were assigned by comparing TCR nucleotide sequences against IMGT/GENE-DB human TR gene sequences. A later analysis assigned CDR3 sequences and most-parsimonious VDJ recombination scenarios with the TCRdist pipeline. In a later analysis, every TCR beta chain was defined by the combination of its CDR3 amino acid sequence and its V-gene family, and reads without a unique V-gene family were dropped. In a later analysis, 500 to 650 highly shared, low-generation-probability nucleotide sequences were removed to address suspected cross-contamination and a sequencing artifact. In a later analysis, a clonal expansion index for each public chain was calculated from normalized within-repertoire ranks of inferred template counts. In a later analysis, generation probabilities were computed with a VDJ recombination model fitted to out-of-frame rearrangements, and the resulting probabilities were checked against IGoR. A later analysis scored TCR-TCR, TCR-HLA and TCR-CMV co-occurrence with hypergeometric tests, applying a repertoire-size bias correction to TCR pairs. To estimate false discovery rates, a later analysis permuted the HLA or CMV assignments 20 times. In a later analysis, co-occurring TCRs were grouped using DBSCAN, with TCRdist sequence similarity added in when clustering inside HLA-allele-positive subsets. Repertoires with fewer than 30,000 or more than 120,000 public chains were left out of co-occurrence clustering, as were about 5 repertoires with anomalous nucleotide sharing. Drawn from immuneACCESS, this table holds only the in-frame rearrangements with V and J called that TCRdb kept. Clones are partly lost; checked studies trace under half to an unresolved V gene and leave the rest unexplained. V, J and clone size are those of that table, while D and trimming were read from the DNA. Recorded for this sample are more than 85,000 clones; around 75% of them occurred a single time. The ten largest account for 4.5% to 5% of the sample.

The chain links TRBV9 with TRBJ2-1, with the D gene too uncertain to name. The source is a woman between 18 and 30 years old in good health and CMV-seropositive. The material sequenced was PBMCs. The CDR3 corresponds to CASSVQAFSYNEQFF. The bases read TGTGCCAGCAGCGTACAGGCTTTCTCCTACAATGAGCAGTTCTTC.